This TCR beta chain was sequenced during a study of post-analysis software for immune sequencing data. General study points: When patients were compared with controls, about five TRBV segments were more frequent, TRBV5-6, TRBV5-1 and TRBV20-1 among them.

The table lists this clonotype with many counts. Its antigen is undetermined. Sequencing libraries made from TCR beta cDNA carried unique molecular identifiers. TCRdb reanalysed the PCR reads using MiXCR and keeps one entry per CDR3 protein. Of approximately 180,000 distinct CDR3 sequences listed, 30% are singletons. Germline V CDR1 and CDR2: SQVTM, ANQGSEA. V was shortened by 7 bases and J by 1 base, with 3 bases between the two germline ends. This CDR3 has 10 residues. The sample was blood. The chain couples TRBV29-1 to TRBJ2-3; D gene unclear. The source of this sequence is a girl between 10 and 17 years old with multiple sclerosis. Written as DNA, the CDR3 is TGCAGCGGGGGCACAGATACGCAGTATTTT. Translating gives CSGGTDTQYF.